The present T cell receptor (beta chain) was sequenced within a study of early T cells in non-severe SARS-CoV-2 infection. Study at large: Sequencing used unsorted whole-blood bulk RNA, so chains lack pairing.

Using its own MiXCR run on the 5' RACE reads, TCRdb lists one record per CDR3 protein. The repertoire consists of around 75,000 distinct CDR3 sequences, with 8.5% to 10% occurring once and the leading ten covering 5.9%. This clonotype was counted at least ten times. The trim removed 8 bases at V and 1 base at J, leaving 7 bases unmatched. This CDR3 spans 14 amino acids. Germline values: CDR1 SEHNR, CDR2 FQNEAQ (reference sequence). The sequence came from an adult who was a healthcare worker with PCR-confirmed SARS-CoV-2 infection or an uninfected control (not recorded which). The sequenced material came from whole blood. The V gene is TRBV7-9, the J gene TRBJ1-2; 7 bases fit TRBD1. The CDR3 loop is CASVMGQINYGYTF. CDR3 nucleotide sequence: TGTGCCAGCGTAATGGGACAGATTAACTATGGCTACACCTTC.